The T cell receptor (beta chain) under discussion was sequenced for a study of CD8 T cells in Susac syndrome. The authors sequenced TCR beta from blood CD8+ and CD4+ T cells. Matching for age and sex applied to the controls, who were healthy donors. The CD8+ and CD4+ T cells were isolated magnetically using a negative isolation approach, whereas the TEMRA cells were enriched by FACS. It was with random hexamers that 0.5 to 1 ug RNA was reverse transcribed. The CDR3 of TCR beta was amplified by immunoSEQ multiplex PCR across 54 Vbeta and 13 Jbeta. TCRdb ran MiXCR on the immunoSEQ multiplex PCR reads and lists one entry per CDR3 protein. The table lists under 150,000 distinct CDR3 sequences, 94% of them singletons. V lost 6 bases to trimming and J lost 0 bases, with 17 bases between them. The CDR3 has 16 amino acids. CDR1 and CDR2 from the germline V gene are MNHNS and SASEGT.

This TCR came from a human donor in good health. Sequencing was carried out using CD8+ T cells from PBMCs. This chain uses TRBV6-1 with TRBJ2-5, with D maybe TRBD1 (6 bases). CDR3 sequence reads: CASRRRDILHQETQYF. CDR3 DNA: TGTGCCAGCAGAAGACGGGACATCTTACACCAAGAGACCCAGTACTTC.